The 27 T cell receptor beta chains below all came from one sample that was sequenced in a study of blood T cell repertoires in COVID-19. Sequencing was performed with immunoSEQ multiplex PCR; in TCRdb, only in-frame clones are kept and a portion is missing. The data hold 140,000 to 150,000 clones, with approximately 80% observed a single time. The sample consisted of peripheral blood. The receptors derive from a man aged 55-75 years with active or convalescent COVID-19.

The chain's CDR3 is CASSYSRVRVVGELFF. The DNA for the CDR3 is TGTGCCAGCAGTTACTCTCGGGTCAGGGTGGTCGGGGAGCTGTTTTTT. The chain recombines TRBV6-5 with TRBJ2-2; weak D call: TRBD1 (5 bases). Germline V gives CDR1 MNHEY, CDR2 SVGAGI. Trimming removed 0 bases from V and 7 bases from J, with 15 bases in between. The CDR3 covers 16 residues.

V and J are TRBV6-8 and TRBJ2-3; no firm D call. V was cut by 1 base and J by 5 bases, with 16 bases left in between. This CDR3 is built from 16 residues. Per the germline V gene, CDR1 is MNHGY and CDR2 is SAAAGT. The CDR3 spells CASSYWSRLHLDTQYF. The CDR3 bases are TGTGCCAGCAGTTACTGGTCGCGGTTACATTTAGATACGCAGTATTTT.

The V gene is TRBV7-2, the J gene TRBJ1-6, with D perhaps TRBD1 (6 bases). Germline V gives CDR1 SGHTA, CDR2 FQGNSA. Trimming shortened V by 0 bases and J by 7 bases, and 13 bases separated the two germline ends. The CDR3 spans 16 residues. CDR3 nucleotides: TGTGCCAGCAGCTTAGCGCAGGGGACGGGGAATTCACCCCTCCACTTT. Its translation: CASSLAQGTGNSPLHF.

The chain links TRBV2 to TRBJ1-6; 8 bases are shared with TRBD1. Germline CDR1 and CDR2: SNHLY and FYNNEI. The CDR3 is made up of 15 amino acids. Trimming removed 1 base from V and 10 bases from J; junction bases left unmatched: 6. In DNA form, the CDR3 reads TGTGCCAGCAGTGAAGAACAGGGGGGACGATCACCCCTCCACTTT. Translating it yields CASSEEQGGRSPLHF.

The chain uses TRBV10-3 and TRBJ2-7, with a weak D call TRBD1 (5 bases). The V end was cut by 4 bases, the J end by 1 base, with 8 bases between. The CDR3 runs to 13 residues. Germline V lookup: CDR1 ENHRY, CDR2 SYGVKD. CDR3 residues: CAISGDSSYEQYV. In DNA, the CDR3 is TGTGCCATCAGTGGAGACAGTTCCTACGAGCAGTACGTC.

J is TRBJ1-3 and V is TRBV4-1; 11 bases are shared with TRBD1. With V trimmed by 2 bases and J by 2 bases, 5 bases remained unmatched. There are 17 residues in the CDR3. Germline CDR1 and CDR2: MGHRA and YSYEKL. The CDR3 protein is CASSQTGTGGAGNTIYF. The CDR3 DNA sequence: TGCGCCAGCAGCCAAACCGGGACAGGGGGTGCTGGAAACACCATATATTTT.

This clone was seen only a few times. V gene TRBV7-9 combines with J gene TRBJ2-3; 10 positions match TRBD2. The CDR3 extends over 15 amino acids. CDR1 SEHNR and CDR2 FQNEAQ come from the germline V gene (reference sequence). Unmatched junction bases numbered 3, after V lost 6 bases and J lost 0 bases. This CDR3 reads CASRLAGISTDTQYF. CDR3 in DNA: TGTGCCAGCAGACTAGCGGGGATAAGCACAGATACGCAGTATTTT.

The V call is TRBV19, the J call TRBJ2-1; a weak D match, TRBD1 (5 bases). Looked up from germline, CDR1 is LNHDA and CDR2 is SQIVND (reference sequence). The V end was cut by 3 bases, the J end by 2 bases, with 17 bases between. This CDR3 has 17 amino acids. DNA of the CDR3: TGTGCCAGTAGTATTAGAAGGGGCGGTCTGACCTACAATGAGCAGTTCTTC. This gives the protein CASSIRRGGLTYNEQFF.

The CDR3 region has the DNA TGTGCCAGCAGTCCCGGGACAGGGGGCAGAGCTTTCTTT. Protein: CASSPGTGGRAFF. The chain carries TRBV6-2 or TRBV6-3 and TRBJ1-1, with 12 bases that match TRBD1. CDR1 and CDR2 (germline): MNHEY, SVGEGT. CDR3 length: 13 amino acids. Germline trimming cut 5 bases from V and 10 bases from J; bases unmatched to any gene: 5.

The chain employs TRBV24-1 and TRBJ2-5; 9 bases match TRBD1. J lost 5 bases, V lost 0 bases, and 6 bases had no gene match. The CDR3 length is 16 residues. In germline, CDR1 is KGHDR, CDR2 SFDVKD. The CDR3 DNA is TGTGCCACCAGTGATTTGCGGACAGGGGATGTCGAGACCCAGTACTTC. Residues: CATSDLRTGDVETQYF.

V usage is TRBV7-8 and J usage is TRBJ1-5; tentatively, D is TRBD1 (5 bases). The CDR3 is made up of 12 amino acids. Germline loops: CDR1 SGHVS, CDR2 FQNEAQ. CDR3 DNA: TGTGCTTTTGGAGGGGTCAATCAGCCCCAGCATTTT. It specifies CAFGGVNQPQHF. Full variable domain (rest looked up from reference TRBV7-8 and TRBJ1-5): GAGVSQSPRYKVAKRGQDVALRCDPISGHVSLFWYQQALGQGPEFLTYFQNEAQLDKSGLPSDRFFAERPEGSVSTLKIQRTQQEDSAVYLCAFGGVNQPQHFGDGTRLSIL.

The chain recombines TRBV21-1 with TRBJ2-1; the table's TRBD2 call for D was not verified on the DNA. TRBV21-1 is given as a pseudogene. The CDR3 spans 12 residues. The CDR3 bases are TGTGCCAGCACCACGGGGGGGATGAAGCAGTTCTTC. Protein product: CASTTGGMKQFF.

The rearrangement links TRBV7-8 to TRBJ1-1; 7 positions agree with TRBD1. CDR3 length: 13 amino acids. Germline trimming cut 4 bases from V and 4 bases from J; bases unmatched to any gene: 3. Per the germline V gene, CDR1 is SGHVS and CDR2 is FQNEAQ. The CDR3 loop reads CASSSDRVTEAFF. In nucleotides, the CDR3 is TGTGCCAGCAGCTCTGACAGGGTCACTGAAGCTTTCTTT.

CDR3 in DNA: TGTGCCAGCAGTTACGGGGCAGGGGCCAATGAGCAGTTCTTC. It encodes CASSYGAGANEQFF. This chain connects TRBV6-5 to TRBJ2-1, with a weak D call TRBD1 (6 bases). The germline gives CDR1 MNHEY, CDR2 SVGAGI. CDR3 length equals 14 residues. Trimming cost V 2 bases and J 6 bases, with 11 bases left between them.

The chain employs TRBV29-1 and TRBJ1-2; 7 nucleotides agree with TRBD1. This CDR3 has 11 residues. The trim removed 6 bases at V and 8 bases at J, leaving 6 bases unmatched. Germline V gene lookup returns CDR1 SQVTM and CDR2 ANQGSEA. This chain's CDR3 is CSVGQSFGYTF. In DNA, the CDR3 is TGCAGCGTGGGACAGTCGTTCGGCTACACCTTC.

The CDR3 protein is CASSIGGALGKLFF. The CDR3 coding sequence is TGTGCCAGTAGTATCGGGGGGGCGCTGGGAAAACTGTTTTTT. This chain connects TRBV19 to TRBJ1-4; D perhaps matches TRBD1 (6 bases). In germline, CDR1 is LNHDA, CDR2 SQIVND (reference sequence). The CDR3 extends over 14 amino acids. V lost 3 bases to trimming and J lost 10 bases, with 15 bases between them. Complete variable domain (other parts from reference TRBV19 and TRBJ1-4): DGGITQSPKYLFRKEGQNVTLSCEQNLNHDAMYWYRQDPGQGLRLIYYSQIVNDFQKGDIAEGYSVSREKKESFPLTVTSAQKNPTAFYLCASSIGGALGKLFFGSGTQLSVL.

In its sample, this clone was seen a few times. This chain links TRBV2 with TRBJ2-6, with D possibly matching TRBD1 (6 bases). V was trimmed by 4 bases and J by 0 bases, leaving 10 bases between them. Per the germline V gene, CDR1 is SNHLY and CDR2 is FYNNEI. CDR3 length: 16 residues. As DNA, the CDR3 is TGTGCCAGCAGTGTTACAGGGAACTCTGGGGCCAACGTCCTGACTTTC. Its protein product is CASSVTGNSGANVLTF.

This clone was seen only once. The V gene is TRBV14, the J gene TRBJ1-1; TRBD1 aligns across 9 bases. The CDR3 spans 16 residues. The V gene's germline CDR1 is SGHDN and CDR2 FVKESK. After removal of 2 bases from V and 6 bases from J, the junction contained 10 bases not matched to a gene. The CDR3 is CASSQPLGTGNAEAFF. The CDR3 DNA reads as TGTGCCAGCAGCCAACCGCTAGGGACAGGGAATGCTGAAGCTTTCTTT.

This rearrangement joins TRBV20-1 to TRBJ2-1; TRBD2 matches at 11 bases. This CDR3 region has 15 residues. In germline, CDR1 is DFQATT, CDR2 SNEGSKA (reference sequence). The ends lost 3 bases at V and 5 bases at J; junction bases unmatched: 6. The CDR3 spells CSASTGTSGHNEQFF. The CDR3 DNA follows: TGCAGTGCTAGTACCGGGACTAGCGGACACAATGAGCAGTTCTTC.

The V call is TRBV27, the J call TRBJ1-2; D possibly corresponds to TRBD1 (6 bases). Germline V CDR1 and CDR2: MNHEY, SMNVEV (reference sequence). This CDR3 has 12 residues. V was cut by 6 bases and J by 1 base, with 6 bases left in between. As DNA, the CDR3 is TGTGCCAGCAGCAGGGGTAACTATGGCTACACCTTC. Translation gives CASSRGNYGYTF.

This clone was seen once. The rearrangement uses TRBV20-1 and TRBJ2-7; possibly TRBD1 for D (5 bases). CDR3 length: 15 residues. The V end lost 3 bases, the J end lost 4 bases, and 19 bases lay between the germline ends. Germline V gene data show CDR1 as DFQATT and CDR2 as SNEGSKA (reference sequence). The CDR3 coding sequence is TGCAGTGCTAGTCCCGACGACAGCGAATTATACGAGCAGTACTTC. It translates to CSASPDDSELYEQYF.

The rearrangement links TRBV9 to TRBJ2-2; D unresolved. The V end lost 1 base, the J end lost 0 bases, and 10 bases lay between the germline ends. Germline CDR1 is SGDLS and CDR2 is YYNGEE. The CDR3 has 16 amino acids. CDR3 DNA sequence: TGTGCCAGCAGCGTACTGCAGGTTACGAACACCGGGGAGCTGTTTTTT. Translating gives CASSVLQVTNTGELFF.

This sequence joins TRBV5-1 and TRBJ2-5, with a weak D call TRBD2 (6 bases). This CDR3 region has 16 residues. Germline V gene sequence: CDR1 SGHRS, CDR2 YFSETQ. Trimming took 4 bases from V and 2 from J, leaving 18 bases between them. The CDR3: CASSPRGGAQQETQYF. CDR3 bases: TGCGCCAGCAGCCCGCGAGGCGGGGCCCAACAAGAGACCCAGTACTTC. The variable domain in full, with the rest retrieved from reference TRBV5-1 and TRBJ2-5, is KAGVTQTPRYLIKTRGQQVTLSCSPISGHRSVSWYQQTPGQGLQFLFEYFSETQRNKGNFPGRFSGRQFSNSRSEMNVSTLELGDSALYLCASSPRGGAQQETQYFGPGTRLLVL.

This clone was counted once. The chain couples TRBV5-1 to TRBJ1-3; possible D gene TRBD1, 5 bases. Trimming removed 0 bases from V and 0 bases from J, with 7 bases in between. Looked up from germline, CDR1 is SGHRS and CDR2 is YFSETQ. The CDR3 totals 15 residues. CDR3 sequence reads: CASSLVTDSGNTIYF. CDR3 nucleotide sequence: TGCGCCAGCAGCTTGGTGACAGACTCTGGAAACACCATATATTTT.

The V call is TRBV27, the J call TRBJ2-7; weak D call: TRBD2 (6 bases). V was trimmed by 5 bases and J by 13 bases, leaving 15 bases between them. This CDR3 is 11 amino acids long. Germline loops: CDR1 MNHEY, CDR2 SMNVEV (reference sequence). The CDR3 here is CASSQGTRHYF. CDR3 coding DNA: TGTGCCAGCAGTCAAGGGACTCGGCACTACTTC.

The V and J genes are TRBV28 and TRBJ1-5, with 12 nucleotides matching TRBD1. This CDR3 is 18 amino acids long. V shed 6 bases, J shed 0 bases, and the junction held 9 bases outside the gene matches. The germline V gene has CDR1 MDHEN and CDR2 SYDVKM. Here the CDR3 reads CASRAGTGGLLSNQPQHF. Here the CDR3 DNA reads TGTGCCAGCAGGGCCGGGACAGGGGGCCTCCTTAGCAATCAGCCCCAGCATTTT.

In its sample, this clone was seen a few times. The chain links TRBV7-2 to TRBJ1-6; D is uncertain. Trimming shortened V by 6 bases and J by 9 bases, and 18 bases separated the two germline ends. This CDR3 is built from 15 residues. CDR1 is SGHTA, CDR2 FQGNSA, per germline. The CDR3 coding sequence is TGTGCCAGCAGGTCCGACCTAGTTGGTAGTTCACCCCTCCACTTT. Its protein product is CASRSDLVGSSPLHF.